This paragraph covers one T cell receptor (beta chain) sequence. Its target is not known. V gave up 3 bases and J gave up 1 base; unmatched junction bases: 7. Germline assignment: CDR1 MGHRA and CDR2 YSYEKL. The CDR3 covers 16 residues. Inclusion required at least two post-ART and at least one pre-ART PBMC samples. This sample was included in a study of long-term antiretroviral therapy in people with HIV. Whole-study findings and limits: The study collected blood between the mid-2000s and the late 2010s, possibly under older ART regimens. Before ART, certain clones expanded, and these dominated the repertoire at all time points.

The libraries were made with immunoSEQ v3.0 at survey level. Here immunoSEQ multiplex PCR was the method, and the copy in TCRdb shows in-frame clones only, minus some. The sample has approximately 17,000 clones, 65% to 85% seen once. The material was unsorted PBMCs, obtained 0.6 years after starting antiretroviral therapy. This TCR derives from a woman aged 18-29 years with HIV. This sequence joins TRBV4-1 and TRBJ2-7; 9 bases align to TRBD1. This chain's CDR3 is CASSHSTGTGSYEQYF. The CDR3 region has the DNA TGCGCCAGCAGCCACTCGACCGGGACAGGGTCCTACGAGCAGTACTTC.